Below, one TCR beta chain is given with its context. Individuals aged about 18 to 100 years were recruited from approximately 24 US areas. In Cohort 3, a recovered donor had either two negative PCRs, clearance, or symptom resolution. Germline V gene data show CDR1 as SGHDN and CDR2 as FVKESK. With 1 base removed from V and 4 bases from J, the gap between germline ends came to 6 bases. The CDR3 spans 13 residues. This sample was included in a study of blood T cell repertoires in COVID-19. Whole-study context: Nucleic acid was either cDNA or gDNA, and it came from T cells, B-cell-depleted T cells, or PBMCs.

Using immunoSEQ multiplex PCR, the repertoire was profiled, and TCRdb retains in-frame clones only, with some absent. The data contain around 310,000 clones, over 75% of them singletons. Sequenced sample: PBMCs or T cells enriched from blood (not recorded which). V and J are TRBV14 and TRBJ2-3; D not certain. The clonotype comes from a woman aged 40 to 50 who had recovered from COVID-19. CDR3 sequence (DNA): TGTGCCAGCAGCCAAGGGAGAGCAGATACGCAGTATTTT. It specifies CASSQGRADTQYF.